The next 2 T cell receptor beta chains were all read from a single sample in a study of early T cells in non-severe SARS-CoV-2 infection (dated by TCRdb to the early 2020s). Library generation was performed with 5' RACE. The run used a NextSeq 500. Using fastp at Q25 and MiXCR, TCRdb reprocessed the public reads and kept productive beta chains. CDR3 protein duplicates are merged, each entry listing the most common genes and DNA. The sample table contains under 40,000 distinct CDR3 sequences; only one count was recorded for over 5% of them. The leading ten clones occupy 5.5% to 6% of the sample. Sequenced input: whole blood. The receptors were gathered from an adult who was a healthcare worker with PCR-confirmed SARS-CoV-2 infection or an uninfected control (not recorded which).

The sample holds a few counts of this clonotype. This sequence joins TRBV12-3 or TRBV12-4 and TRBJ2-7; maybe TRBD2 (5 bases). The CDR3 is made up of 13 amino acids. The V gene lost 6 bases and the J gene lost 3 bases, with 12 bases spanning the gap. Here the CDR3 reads CASSPGRDYEQYF. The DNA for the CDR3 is TGTGCCAGCAGCCCTGGACGGGACTACGAGCAGTACTTC.

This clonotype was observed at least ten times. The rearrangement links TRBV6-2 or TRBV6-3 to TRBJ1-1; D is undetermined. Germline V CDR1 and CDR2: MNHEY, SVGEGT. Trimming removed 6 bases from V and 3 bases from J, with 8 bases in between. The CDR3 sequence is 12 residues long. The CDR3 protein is CASSGGYTEAFF. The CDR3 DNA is TGTGCCAGCAGCGGAGGCTACACTGAAGCTTTCTTT.